Listed below are T cell receptor beta chains from one sample, sequenced in a study of CDR3 diversity in severe acne. TCRdb re-derived calls from the PCR reads in MiXCR, one entry per CDR3 protein. The sample contains roughly 79,000 distinct CDR3 sequences, 45% to 55% of which appear only once. Sequencing was performed on blood. These receptors were collected from a male donor with severe acne vulgaris. CDR3s leave out the opening cysteine and the closing phenylalanine or tryptophan. Fields, in order: J gene, V gene, CDR3 protein.

TRBJ1-1	TRBV4-1	ASSQEGGRTEAF
TRBJ1-5	TRBV7-2	ASSSRGGGQPQH
TRBJ1-1	TRBV7-9	ASSRTGGFGSEAF
TRBJ2-2	TRBV11-1	ASSPGQGFAGELF
TRBJ2-1	TRBV10-2	ASSESRMGLDYNEQF
TRBJ1-5	TRBV14	ASSQGLGQPQH
TRBJ2-7	TRBV28	ASSSDSHGQY
TRBJ2-7	TRBV10-3	AISAGNEQY
TRBJ1-2	TRBV11-2	ASSLRTGLDGT
TRBJ1-1	TRBV6-2/TRBV6-3	ASSYRDTEAF
TRBJ1-6	TRBV10-3	AISESGIAYNSPLH
TRBJ2-5	TRBV20-1	SARFISGQTQY
TRBJ2-3	TRBV20-1	SARVGEASGSGSDTQY
TRBJ2-5	TRBV10-3	ATSDPDRGDIQETQY
TRBJ1-6	TRBV7-9	ASSRTRGADNSPLH
TRBJ2-5	TRBV20-1	SALGSGEETQY
TRBJ2-6	TRBV7-4	ASSPWSGANVLT
TRBJ2-5	TRBV25-1	ASTDLGTQY
TRBJ2-7	TRBV9	ASSDPGENEQY
TRBJ2-2	TRBV4-3	ASSPRQRAGELF
TRBJ2-5	TRBV20-1	SARLFGTDQETQY
TRBJ2-2	TRBV5-1	ASRGLAGGHSAGELF
TRBJ2-2	TRBV10-1	ASSASGRAGELF
TRBJ2-1	TRBV27	ASSLSQTYNEQF
TRBJ2-2	TRBV24-1	ATSERLAENTGELF
TRBJ2-2	TRBV7-9	ASSYSNLLAGATGELF
TRBJ2-6	TRBV29-1	SAGGAGANVLT
TRBJ2-3	TRBV20-1	SASGYGVATDTQY
TRBJ2-1	TRBV7-7	ASSLSAGDYNEQF
TRBJ2-7	TRBV2	ASSGTGFHEQY
TRBJ2-7	TRBV25-1	ASSGQGAEQY
TRBJ2-1	TRBV5-4	ASSLGHPGTSGENEQF
TRBJ2-6	TRBV5-1	ASSLGGSSGANVLT
TRBJ2-5	TRBV7-9	ASSWSDRDQETQY
TRBJ1-1	TRBV18	ASSPIGANTEAF
TRBJ1-3	TRBV9	ASSPRTVGNTIY
TRBJ1-3	TRBV5-8	ASSHEGASGNTIY